This T cell receptor beta chain was sequenced for a study of a mutant IDH1 vaccine in newly diagnosed glioma. As for the study in general: A roughly 62% male, approximately 38% female split and a mean age of roughly 37 years characterized treated patients. Study observations and caveats: Of the patients, less than 95% had vaccine-induced immune responses.

Time point denoted: baseline, week 1 (first vaccination visit). Treatment noted: pre-vaccination baseline after standard-of-care therapy. New astrocytomas of WHO grade 3 or 4 that were IDH1-mutant and ATRX-lost were found in the donors. V lost 3 bases and J 2 bases, leaving 13 bases between the germline ends. Per germline, CDR1 MRHNA and CDR2 SNTAGT. The CDR3 is 15 amino acids. This clone has only a few counts. Its target is not known. Libraries were prepared by immunoSEQ multiplex PCR; TCRdb keeps only in-frame clonotypes and omits some of them. In the table there are 24,000 or so clones, 93% of which are singletons.

The source is a man between 40 and 49 years old with glioma. The chain has TRBV6-4 and TRBJ1-1; no clear D gene. The sequences come from PBMCs, collected from a glioma patient treated with radiotherapy, temozolomide or both. CDR3 nucleotide sequence: TGTGCCAGCAGTGAGCAAGGTGGAGGAAACACTGAAGCTTTCTTT. Translated: CASSEQGGGNTEAFF.